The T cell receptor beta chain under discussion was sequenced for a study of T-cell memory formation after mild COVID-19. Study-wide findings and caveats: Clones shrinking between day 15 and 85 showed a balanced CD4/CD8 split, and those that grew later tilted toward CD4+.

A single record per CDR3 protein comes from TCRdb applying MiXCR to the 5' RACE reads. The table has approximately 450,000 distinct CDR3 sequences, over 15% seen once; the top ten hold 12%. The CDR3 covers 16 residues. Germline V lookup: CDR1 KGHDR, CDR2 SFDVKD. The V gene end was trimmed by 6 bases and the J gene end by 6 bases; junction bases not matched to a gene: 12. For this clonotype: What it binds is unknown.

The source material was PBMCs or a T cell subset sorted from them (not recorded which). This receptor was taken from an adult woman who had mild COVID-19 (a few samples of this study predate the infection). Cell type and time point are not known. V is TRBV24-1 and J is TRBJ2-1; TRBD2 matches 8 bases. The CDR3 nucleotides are TGTGCCACCAGTCCGAGTAGCGGGGAGGGATTCAATGAGCAGTTCTTC. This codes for CATSPSSGEGFNEQFF.